A selection of T cell receptor beta chains follows, all from one sample in a study of OX40 agonist ivuxolimab in advanced cancers. TCRdb's copy holds only in-frame clones and misses some; the assay was immunoSEQ multiplex PCR. Among 70,000 to 90,000 clones listed, roughly 90% were seen once. The source was CD4+ or CD8+ T cells sorted from blood, collected in a trial of the OX40 agonist ivuxolimab. All receptors come from an adult with an advanced solid tumor such as melanoma, head and neck, liver or kidney cancer. Both conserved end residues are part of each CDR3. The order of the fields is D gene, V gene, J gene, clone size, CDR3 DNA, CDR3 protein. D genes are given only for firm matches. For some rows the clone size is stated as once, few or many, or as a class when expanded; others skip it.

.	TRBV6-6	TRBJ1-5	once	TGTGCCAGCAGGTGGTCAGCCCGCGGTCAGCCCCAGCATTTT	CASRWSARGQPQHF
TRBD1	TRBV6-5	TRBJ2-7	.	TGTGCCAGCAGTTACAGCGGGACAGGGCTTTTCTACGAGCAGTACTTC	CASSYSGTGLFYEQYF
TRBD2	TRBV5-1	TRBJ2-3	.	TGCGCCAGCAGCTGGGCGGGAGTGGGCACAGATACGCAGTATTTT	CASSWAGVGTDTQYF
TRBD2	TRBV6-8	TRBJ2-5	.	TGTGCCAGTCTCGCCTTAGCGGGGTACCAAGAGACCCAGTACTTC	CASLALAGYQETQYF
.	TRBV7-2	TRBJ1-5	.	TGTGCCAGCAGCACCGGACGGATCAATCAGCCCCAGCATTTT	CASSTGRINQPQHF
.	TRBV5-4	TRBJ2-5	few	TGTGCCAGCAGTCGGGCCGGGGAGACCCAGTACTTC	CASSRAGETQYF
TRBD1	TRBV19	TRBJ1-2	.	TGTGCCAGTACCCCGACAGGGGGCAGGCATGGCTACACCTTC	CASTPTGGRHGYTF
TRBD1	TRBV4-3	TRBJ2-7	.	TGCGCCAGCAGCCGGGGGTCTGGGACAGGGGGCTACGAGCAGTACTTC	CASSRGSGTGGYEQYF
TRBD2	TRBV7-2	TRBJ2-1	.	TGTGCCAGCAGCACCCAATCAGCGGGGGTCAACAATGAGCAGTTCTTC	CASSTQSAGVNNEQFF
TRBD2	TRBV6-5	TRBJ2-7	.	TGTGCCAGCAAAGGAGCTCTAGCGGGAGGTTCCGAGCAGTACTTC	CASKGALAGGSEQYF
.	TRBV28	TRBJ2-7	.	TGTGCCAGCACCACATCATCGGGGGGCCTCTACGAGCAGTACTTC	CASTTSSGGLYEQYF
.	TRBV13	TRBJ2-2	.	TGTGCCAGCAGCTTATATTTTAACACCGGGGAGCTGTTTTTT	CASSLYFNTGELFF
TRBD2	TRBV10-3	TRBJ2-5	.	TGTGCCATCAGTGAGTCTTCTAGCGGGGGTACAGAGACCCAGTACTTC	CAISESSSGGTETQYF
.	TRBV21-1	TRBJ1-4	.	TGTGCCAGCGGGGACAGGGCAACTAATGAAAAACTGTTTTTT	CASGDRATNEKLFF
TRBD1	TRBV7-2	TRBJ2-2	.	TGTGCCAGCAGCAAACAGGGGGCGAACACCGGGGAGCTGTTTTTT	CASSKQGANTGELFF
TRBD2	TRBV5-6	TRBJ2-7	.	TGTGCCAGCAGAGAGACCGGACTAGCGGGGAACTACGAGCAGTACTTC	CASRETGLAGNYEQYF
TRBD2	TRBV7-6	TRBJ2-1	.	TGTGCCAGTACTAGCGGGGATTACAATGAGCAGTTCTTC	CASTSGDYNEQFF
.	TRBV7-7	TRBJ2-3	.	TGTGCCAGCAGCTTAGGGGCCGGCACAGATACGCAGTATTTT	CASSLGAGTDTQYF
.	TRBV7-2	TRBJ1-6	.	TGTGCCAGCAGCGACCCACCGACAAGTAATTCACCCCTCCACTTT	CASSDPPTSNSPLHF
.	TRBV28	TRBJ1-1	.	TGTGCCAGCAGCCAGACAGTGAACACTGAAGCTTTCTTT	CASSQTVNTEAFF
.	TRBV5-6	TRBJ2-7	.	TGTGCCAGCAGCCCTCGCGGGTTTCCGTACGAGCAGTACTTC	CASSPRGFPYEQYF
.	TRBV4-3	TRBJ1-3	.	TGCGCCAGCAGCCAAGAGGGGGCCCAAGCTGGAAACACCATATATTTT	CASSQEGAQAGNTIYF
TRBD1	TRBV30	TRBJ2-7	few	TGTGCCTTGATGACAGGGGACTTTTACGAGCAGTACTTC	CALMTGDFYEQYF
.	TRBV9	TRBJ2-5	.	TGTGCCAGCAGCCCGCAACAGGACATCACGGCCCAGTACTTC	CASSPQQDITAQYF
.	TRBV21-1	TRBJ2-2	.	TGTGCCAGCAGCAGAACTAGGGTAAGACAGGGTGACACCGGGGAGCTGTTTTTT	CASSRTRVRQGDTGELFF
TRBD2	TRBV29-1	TRBJ2-1	.	TGCAGCGCACTAGCGGGGGGGCCGGGACTGCAGTTCTTC	CSALAGGPGLQFF
TRBD2	TRBV7-9	TRBJ2-1	.	TGTGCCAGCAGCCTAGGGACTAGCGGGGGGGTTAGCTCCTACAATGAGCAGTTCTTC	CASSLGTSGGVSSYNEQFF
.	TRBV6-6	TRBJ1-4	.	TGTGCCAGCAGAGGATCACGTAATGAAAAACTGTTTTTT	CASRGSRNEKLFF
TRBD1	TRBV28	TRBJ2-1	.	TGTGCCAGCAGAGGACAGGGGAGGAATGAGCAGTTCTTC	CASRGQGRNEQFF
TRBD2	TRBV4-2	TRBJ2-2	once	TGTGCCAGCAGTCTAACTAGCGGGGGGGCGAACACCGGGGAGCTGTTTTTT	CASSLTSGGANTGELFF
.	TRBV25-1	TRBJ2-7	.	TGTGCCAGCAGTGAGGGGGCAAGGGTATACGAGCAGTACTTC	CASSEGARVYEQYF
TRBD1	TRBV9	TRBJ2-5	few	TGTGCCAGCAAGAAAGGGGGCGCATATGCGGAGACCCAGTACTTC	CASKKGGAYAETQYF
.	TRBV30	TRBJ2-5	once	TGTGCCTCTAGGGGGGGGCGAGAGACCCAGTACTTC	CASRGGRETQYF
TRBD1	TRBV7-2	TRBJ1-2	.	TGTGCCAGCAGCTTTCAGACAGGGAACTATGGCTACACCTTC	CASSFQTGNYGYTF
TRBD1	TRBV7-2	TRBJ2-5	.	TGTGCCAGCAGCCCAAGGACAGGGGGCGCTGGGGAGACCCAGTACTTC	CASSPRTGGAGETQYF
.	TRBV7-8	TRBJ1-1	.	TGTGCCAGCAGGTCCACATTTCCCGCTGAAGCTTTCTTT	CASRSTFPAEAFF
.	TRBV2	TRBJ1-3	.	TGTGCCAGCAGCCCACAGGGAGGCGGCTCTGGAAACACCATATATTTT	CASSPQGGGSGNTIYF
.	TRBV18	TRBJ1-1	.	TGTGCCAGCTCAGCCTTTAACAGGGATAACACTGAAGCTTTCTTT	CASSAFNRDNTEAFF
.	TRBV14	TRBJ2-1	.	TGTGCCAGCAGCAATCAGCCGGATTACGACATTGAGCAGTTCTTC	CASSNQPDYDIEQFF
.	TRBV6-1	TRBJ2-1	few	TGTGCCAGCAGGAGGTGGGATCTCTACAATGAGCAGTTCTTC	CASRRWDLYNEQFF
TRBD1	TRBV29-1	TRBJ1-4	.	TGCAGCGCCTTTACAGGGGACGAAAAACTGTTTTTT	CSAFTGDEKLFF
.	TRBV7-2	TRBJ2-7	few	TGTGCCAGCAGCTTTGGGTCGGGGGCGGCCTACGAGCAGTACTTC	CASSFGSGAAYEQYF